The sequence of this TCR beta chain was determined in a study of spatial heterogeneity in lung cancer. Turning to the study itself: Alpha-chain sequences were consistently detected in smaller numbers than beta-chain sequences.

The time point here: blood at routine non-recurrence follow-up after resection. MiXCR, run by TCRdb on the 5' RACE reads, gives a single entry per CDR3 protein. This table has tens of thousands of distinct CDR3 sequences, 8.5% to 10% appearing once. CDR3 size: 12 residues. CDR1 and CDR2 (germline): DFQATT, SNEGSKA (reference sequence). Deletions cut 6 bases from V and 1 base from J, with 8 bases between. This clonotype was detected ten times or more. The receptor was derived from a male donor with early-stage non-small cell lung cancer. Sequences were derived from PBMCs, sampled at follow-up. This chain connects TRBV20-1 to TRBJ2-3; D not certain. The CDR3 DNA sequence: TGCAGTGCCCCCCGCGGCACAGATACGCAGTATTTT. Its protein product is CSAPRGTDTQYF.